Presented here are 30 T cell receptor beta chains from one specimen sequenced in a study of chemoradiotherapy in HPV16-positive cancers. Here immunoSEQ multiplex PCR was the method, and the copy in TCRdb shows in-frame clones only, minus some. Among 53,000 or so clones listed, 90% were seen once. The starting material was blood, obtained from a patient who underwent chemoradiotherapy. The source is a human donor with HPV-associated anogenital cancer.

The V gene is TRBV7-3, the J gene TRBJ2-5; D gene uncertain. There are 15 residues in the CDR3. V lost 1 base and J lost 4, with 13 bases in between. Germline lookup yields CDR1 SGHTA and CDR2 FQGTGA. The CDR3 loop is CASSLNSLIRETQYF. The CDR3 nucleotides are TGTGCCAGCAGCTTAAACTCCCTTATTAGAGAGACCCAGTACTTC.

This chain connects TRBV6-5 to TRBJ1-1; D is unclear. V gave up 6 bases and J gave up 7 bases, with 12 bases separating them. The CDR3 extends over 12 amino acids. Per germline, CDR1 MNHEY and CDR2 SVGAGI. The CDR3 protein is CASRSYRDEAFF. The CDR3 bases are TGTGCCAGCAGATCATACAGAGATGAAGCTTTCTTT.

The genes are TRBV18 and TRBJ1-4; TRBD1 is a possible D gene (5 bases). Between the trimmed V and J ends, which lost 1 base and 0 bases, there was a span of 12 bases. Germline V lookup: CDR1 KGHSH, CDR2 LQKENI. The CDR3 covers 17 residues. Written as DNA, the CDR3 is TGTGCCAGCTCACCACTCGGGGGTTCCGCAACTAATGAAAAACTGTTTTTT. Its protein product is CASSPLGGSATNEKLFF.

This chain links TRBV5-4 with TRBJ1-3; no clear D. CDR1 SGHNT and CDR2 YYREEE come from the germline V gene (reference sequence). The CDR3 length is 15 residues. With 3 bases removed from V and 3 bases from J, the gap between germline ends came to 13 bases. The CDR3 spells CASSYYTRGGNTIYF. CDR3 sequence (DNA): TGTGCCAGCAGCTACTATACGCGGGGTGGAAACACCATATATTTT.

The CDR3 nucleotides read TGTGCCAGCAGTTTAATGACAGGGGGGTACTATGGCTACACCTTC. Translating it yields CASSLMTGGYYGYTF. The chain joins TRBV27 to TRBJ1-2; 9 bases map to TRBD1. CDR3 length: 15 residues. The V gene's germline CDR1 is MNHEY and CDR2 SMNVEV (reference sequence). Unmatched junction bases numbered 4, after V lost 2 bases and J lost 3 bases.

V gene TRBV7-8 combines with J gene TRBJ2-7; 14 bases fit TRBD2. Germline CDR1 and CDR2: SGHVS and FQNEAQ. CDR3 length equals 18 residues. The V segment lost 5 bases and the J segment 0 bases; nucleotides outside the gene matches: 9. CDR3 amino acids: CASSIPGLAGALSYEQYF. As DNA, the CDR3 is TGTGCCAGCAGCATACCGGGACTAGCGGGGGCCCTCTCCTACGAGCAGTACTTC.

This clone turned up a few times. The chain links TRBV4-2 to TRBJ2-7; D is possibly TRBD1 (5 bases). The germline CDR1 and CDR2 sequences are LGHNA and YNFKEQ. Trimming took 4 bases from V and 0 from J, leaving 16 bases between them. CDR3 length equals 16 residues. The CDR3 DNA follows: TGTGCCAGCAGCCCTGTGACAGTTGATAACTCCTACGAGCAGTACTTC. The encoded protein is CASSPVTVDNSYEQYF.

This chain connects TRBV19 to TRBJ2-7; TRBD1 is a possible D gene (5 bases). The germline V and J ends were trimmed by 5 bases and 5 bases, with 16 bases remaining between them. Germline V gives CDR1 LNHDA, CDR2 SQIVND (reference sequence). The CDR3 length is 14 residues. The CDR3 loop reads CASSRQLSTHEQYF. In DNA form, the CDR3 reads TGTGCCAGTAGTCGACAGCTTAGTACTCACGAGCAGTACTTC.

V usage is TRBV9 and J usage is TRBJ2-3, with TRBD2 matching 11 bases. V lost 3 bases, J lost 5 bases, and 14 bases stayed unmatched. The CDR3 runs 18 residues. From germline, CDR1 is SGDLS and CDR2 YYNGEE. The CDR3 DNA reads as TGTGCCAGCAGCGCTCGGGGGCCGACTAGCGGGAACGGAGATACGCAGTATTTT. Encoded protein: CASSARGPTSGNGDTQYF.

This clone was seen a single time. The rearrangement joins TRBV7-2 to TRBJ1-2, with D perhaps matching TRBD1 (6 bases). CDR1 and CDR2 from the germline V gene are SGHTA and FQGNSA. There are 15 residues in the CDR3. The V end lost 0 bases, the J end lost 7 bases, and 15 bases lay between the germline ends. The DNA for the CDR3 is TGTGCCAGCAGCTTAGCGCAGGGGAGTAGTAGTGGCTACACCTTC. It specifies CASSLAQGSSSGYTF.

The chain is built from TRBV18 and TRBJ2-7, with 9 bases fitting TRBD1. The ends lost 6 bases at V and 6 bases at J; junction bases unmatched: 6. Germline assignment: CDR1 KGHSH and CDR2 LQKENI. CDR3 size: 13 residues. The CDR3 DNA reads as TGTGCCAGCTCTCTGGACAGGGGTGGCGAGCAGTACTTC. Protein sequence: CASSLDRGGEQYF. The variable domain in full, completed from reference TRBV18 and TRBJ2-7, reads NAGVMQNPRHLVRRRGQEARLRCSPMKGHSHVYWYRQLPEEGLKFMVYLQKENIIDESGMPKERFSAEFPKEGPSILRIQQVVRGDSAAYFCASSLDRGGEQYFGPGTRLTVT.

V and J are TRBV30 and TRBJ2-2, with 10 bases matching TRBD1. V shed 2 bases, J shed 6 bases, and the junction held 6 bases outside the gene matches. The CDR3 runs to 15 residues. Per germline, CDR1 GTSNPN and CDR2 SVGIG (reference sequence). CDR3 amino acids: CAWSRTGGSAGELFF. The DNA for the CDR3 is TGTGCCTGGAGTCGGACAGGGGGGTCAGCCGGGGAGCTGTTTTTT. The full variable domain, rest sourced from reference TRBV30 and TRBJ2-2, is SQTIHQWPATLVQPVGSPLSLECTVEGTSNPNLYWYRQAAGRGLQLLFYSVGIGQISSEVPQNLSASRPQDRQFILSSKKLLLSDSGFYLCAWSRTGGSAGELFFGEGSRLTVL.

This CDR3 is CASGYRGNSYNEQFF. The CDR3 DNA sequence: TGTGCCAGCGGGTACAGGGGAAACTCCTACAATGAGCAGTTCTTC. V gene TRBV6-5 combines with J gene TRBJ2-1, with 7 bases lining up with TRBD1. The germline V gene has CDR1 MNHEY and CDR2 SVGAGI. Germline trimming cut 8 bases from V and 0 bases from J; bases unmatched to any gene: 7. This CDR3 is 15 amino acids long.

The rearrangement links TRBV23-1 to TRBJ2-7; weak D call: TRBD2 (6 bases). TRBV23-1 is an ORF; its function is uncertain. The CDR3 contains 13 residues. V dropped 4 bases and J dropped 4 bases, with 11 bases sitting between them. The CDR3 here is CASSRDWPYEQYF. The CDR3 nucleotides read TGCGCCAGCAGTCGGGACTGGCCGTACGAGCAGTACTTC.

The chain has TRBV15 and TRBJ2-6; possible D gene TRBD1, 5 bases. The CDR3 is 15 residues long. Per the germline V gene, CDR1 is LNHNV and CDR2 is YYDKDF (reference sequence). The ends were cut back, 8 bases at V and 3 bases at J, with 14 bases in the middle. In DNA form, the CDR3 reads TGTGCCACCTCCCTAAAGGGGCTTGGGGCCAACGTCCTGACTTTC. It yields the protein CATSLKGLGANVLTF.

The CDR3 coding sequence is TGTGCCTGTTCTTCAGGGGCACAGCCCCAGCATTTT. It codes for CACSSGAQPQHF. This chain joins TRBV7-9 and TRBJ1-5, with D possibly matching TRBD1 (6 bases). The V gene's germline CDR1 is SEHNR and CDR2 FQNEAQ (reference sequence). With 11 bases removed from V and 7 bases from J, the gap between germline ends came to 15 bases. The CDR3 has 12 amino acids.

The chain has TRBV6-5 and TRBJ1-4, with D unresolved. The germline gives CDR1 MNHEY, CDR2 SVGAGI. The V gene lost 9 bases and the J gene lost 4 bases, with 12 bases spanning the gap. The CDR3 totals 13 residues. As DNA, the CDR3 is TGTGCCAGTGCCCTACGGAGTAATGAAAAACTGTTTTTT. Its translation: CASALRSNEKLFF.

This clone was counted between two and nine times. The chain has TRBV6-6 and TRBJ1-6; D uncertain. This CDR3 has 11 residues. V lost 5 bases, J lost 13 bases, and 9 bases lay in between. Looked up from germline, CDR1 is MNHNY and CDR2 is SVGAGI (reference sequence). CDR3 amino acids: CASSPPGPLHF. CDR3 DNA: TGTGCCAGCAGTCCCCCTGGGCCCCTCCACTTT.

This rearrangement joins TRBV7-2 to TRBJ2-7; unclear D gene. CDR1 and CDR2 (germline): SGHTA, FQGNSA. This CDR3 is built from 11 residues. The V gene lost 2 bases and the J gene lost 6 bases, with 5 bases spanning the gap. The CDR3 DNA is TGTGCCAGCAGCTTATCGATCGAGCAGTACTTC. Amino acids: CASSLSIEQYF.

The J gene is TRBJ1-2, the V gene TRBV18; D is perhaps TRBD1 (5 bases). Germline V gene lookup returns CDR1 KGHSH and CDR2 LQKENI. The CDR3 runs to 13 residues. Between the trimmed V and J ends, which lost 4 bases and 4 bases, there was a span of 10 bases. CDR3 residues: CASSLQGTYGYTF. Here the CDR3 DNA reads TGTGCCAGCTCACTCCAGGGAACCTATGGCTACACCTTC.

The chain links TRBV19 to TRBJ1-1; D uncertain. From germline, CDR1 is LNHDA and CDR2 SQIVND (reference sequence). V lost 10 bases to trimming and J lost 2 bases, with 17 bases between them. This CDR3 comprises 14 residues. The CDR3, as DNA: TGTGCCACTAGCCTCGGGCAGGTTAACACTGAAGCTTTCTTT. Translation gives CATSLGQVNTEAFF.

V gene TRBV5-4 combines with J gene TRBJ1-5; a weak D match, TRBD1 (5 bases). CDR1 and CDR2 from the germline V gene are SGHNT and YYREEE (reference sequence). Trimming took off 3 bases at V and 4 bases at J, with 14 bases between the two ends. This CDR3 contains 15 residues. The CDR3 loop is CASSWGDGRNQPQHF. The DNA for the CDR3 is TGTGCCAGCAGCTGGGGGGACGGGAGAAATCAGCCCCAGCATTTT.

This clone appeared a few times. V usage is TRBV7-3 and J usage is TRBJ2-1; TRBD2 is a possible D gene (6 bases). The CDR3 consists of 15 residues. Looked up from germline, CDR1 is SGHTA and CDR2 is FQGTGA. Trimming left V 2 bases short and J 2 bases short, with 10 bases between. The CDR3 DNA sequence: TGTGCCAGCAGCTTACTTAGCGGAACCTACAATGAGCAGTTCTTC. It specifies CASSLLSGTYNEQFF.

V gene TRBV4-1 combines with J gene TRBJ2-7; TRBD1 agrees at 7 bases. The CDR3 is 15 residues long. CDR1 and CDR2 from the germline V gene are MGHRA and YSYEKL. The ends lost 1 base at V and 1 base at J; junction bases unmatched: 4. In nucleotides, the CDR3 is TGCGCCAGCAGCCAAGGGTTGGGACAGTCCTACGAGCAGTACTTC. Translating it yields CASSQGLGQSYEQYF.

The J gene is TRBJ2-1, the V gene TRBV7-2; 11 nucleotides agree with TRBD1. In germline, CDR1 is SGHTA, CDR2 FQGNSA. The CDR3 length is 15 residues. V was pared by 5 bases and J by 4 bases, with 4 bases of the junction left unmatched. The CDR3 region has the DNA TGTGCCAGCAGCGTCGGGACAGGGGGATACAATGAGCAGTTCTTC. It encodes CASSVGTGGYNEQFF.

The chain is built from TRBV5-1 and TRBJ2-5, with 11 nucleotides matching TRBD1. CDR3 length: 15 amino acids. Germline CDR1 and CDR2: SGHRS and YFSETQ. The ends lost 4 bases at V and 4 bases at J; junction bases unmatched: 6. CDR3 sequence reads: CASSGGQGAGETQYF. Written as DNA, the CDR3 is TGCGCCAGCAGCGGCGGACAGGGGGCTGGAGAGACCCAGTACTTC.

The genes are TRBV14 and TRBJ1-2; a weak D match, TRBD1 (5 bases). Trimming stripped 2 bases from V and 7 bases from J, with 17 bases between. CDR1 and CDR2 (germline): SGHDN, FVKESK. This CDR3 is 15 amino acids long. Written as DNA, the CDR3 is TGTGCCAGCAGCCAACGCCTTTCAGGGTATCGTGGCTACACCTTC. The encoded protein is CASSQRLSGYRGYTF.

The chain combines TRBV11-2 with TRBJ2-1, with TRBD2 identical over 8 bases. Per the germline V gene, CDR1 is SGHAT and CDR2 is FQNNGV. J lost 2 bases, V lost 4 bases, and 10 bases had no gene match. CDR3 size: 17 residues. The CDR3 here is CASSSRGVGLAYNEQFF. For the CDR3, the DNA is TGTGCCAGCAGCTCGCGAGGCGTGGGACTAGCCTACAATGAGCAGTTCTTC. The complete variable domain, with remaining parts taken from reference TRBV11-2 and TRBJ2-1, reads EAGVAQSPRYKIIEKRQSVAFWCNPISGHATLYWYQQILGQGPKLLIQFQNNGVVDDSQLPKDRFSAERLKGVDSTLKIQPAKLEDSAVYLCASSSRGVGLAYNEQFFGPGTRLTVL.

The V call is TRBV5-4, the J call TRBJ1-4; 7 nucleotides align to TRBD1. The V segment lost 4 bases and the J segment 8 bases; nucleotides outside the gene matches: 8. CDR1 is SGHNT and CDR2 is YYREEE in the germline V gene (reference sequence). The length of the CDR3 is 14 residues. The CDR3 nucleotides are TGTGCCAGCAGCCCGGGGACAGTGGGGGAAAAACTGTTTTTT. Its protein product is CASSPGTVGEKLFF. Looking up the rest from reference TRBV5-4 and TRBJ1-4 gives the full variable domain: ETGVTQSPTHLIKTRGQQVTLRCSSQSGHNTVSWYQQALGQGPQFIFQYYREEENGRGNFPPRFSGLQFPNYSSELNVNALELDDSALYLCASSPGTVGEKLFFGSGTQLSVL.

The chain recombines TRBV7-2 with TRBJ2-5; the match to TRBD1 covers 8 bases. The CDR3 extends over 17 amino acids. CDR1 SGHTA and CDR2 FQGNSA come from the germline V gene. V shed 2 bases and J 5 bases; nucleotides not matched to a gene: 13. The CDR3 is CASSLRRPDRDRETQYF. CDR3 bases: TGTGCCAGCAGCTTACGTAGGCCGGACAGGGACCGGGAGACCCAGTACTTC.